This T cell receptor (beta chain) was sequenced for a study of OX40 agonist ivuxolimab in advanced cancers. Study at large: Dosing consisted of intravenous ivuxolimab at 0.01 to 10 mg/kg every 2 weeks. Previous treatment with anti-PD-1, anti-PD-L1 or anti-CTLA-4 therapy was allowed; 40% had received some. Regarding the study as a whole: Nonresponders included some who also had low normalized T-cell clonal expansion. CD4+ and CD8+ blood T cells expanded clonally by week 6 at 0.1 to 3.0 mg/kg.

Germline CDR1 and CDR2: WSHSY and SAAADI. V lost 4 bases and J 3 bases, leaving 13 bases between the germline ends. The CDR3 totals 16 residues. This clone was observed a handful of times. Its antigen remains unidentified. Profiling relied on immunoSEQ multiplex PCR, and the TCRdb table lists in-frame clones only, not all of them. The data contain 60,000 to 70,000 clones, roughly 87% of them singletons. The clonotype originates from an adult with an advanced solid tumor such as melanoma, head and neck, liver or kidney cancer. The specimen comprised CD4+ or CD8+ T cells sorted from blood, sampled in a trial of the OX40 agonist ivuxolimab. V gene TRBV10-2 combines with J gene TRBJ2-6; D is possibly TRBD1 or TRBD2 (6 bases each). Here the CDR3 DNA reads TGCGCCAGCAGTGTCGGAGGGGGTAGTGGGGCCAACGTCCTGACTTTC. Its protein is CASSVGGGSGANVLTF.